The subject of this entry is one T cell receptor beta chain. The data belong to a study of cytomegalovirus exposure and HLA in healthy donors. The PCR had 60 Vbeta and 13 Jbeta primers. Here immunoSEQ multiplex PCR was the method, and the copy in TCRdb shows in-frame clones only, minus some. The table includes about 170,000 clones, 75% to 90% detected once. V was clipped by 7 bases and J by 5 bases, with 12 bases between them. The CDR3 has 12 amino acids. The germline gives CDR1 SGHNT, CDR2 YYREEE (reference sequence). The origin of this receptor is a boy younger than 10 in good health and CMV-seronegative. This sequence joins TRBV5-4 and TRBJ2-5; D gene ambiguous. Specimen: PBMCs. The CDR3 loop reads CASSQSEETQYF. CDR3 DNA sequence: TGTGCCAGCTCCCAATCTGAGGAGACCCAGTACTTC.